One sample yielded the 27 T cell receptor beta chains listed below, sequenced in a study of blood T cell repertoires in COVID-19. The protocol was immunoSEQ multiplex PCR, while the TCRdb copy is restricted to in-frame clones and leaves out a portion. The table includes roughly 68,000 clones, 83% detected once. The specimen sequenced was peripheral blood. These receptors came from an elderly woman with acute or convalescent COVID-19.

V usage is TRBV19 and J usage is TRBJ2-2, with a possible D match to TRBD2 (5 bases). Deletions cut 10 bases from V and 5 bases from J, with 17 bases between. The CDR3 spans 14 residues. Germline values: CDR1 LNHDA, CDR2 SQIVND (reference sequence). In DNA, the CDR3 is TGTGCCACCCAAACCGGGGTGGGGACCGGGGAGCTGTTTTTT. Its protein product is CATQTGVGTGELFF.

There are a few counts of this clone. The chain combines TRBV7-9 with TRBJ2-7; D remains unclear. This CDR3 comprises 13 residues. Germline lookup yields CDR1 SEHNR and CDR2 FQNEAQ (reference sequence). V gave up 0 bases and J gave up 6 bases, with 9 bases separating them. The DNA for the CDR3 is TGTGCCAGCAGCTTAGCGGTGCTCGGCGAGCAGTACTTC. Residues: CASSLAVLGEQYF. Full variable domain (remainder filled in from reference TRBV7-9 and TRBJ2-7): DTGVSQNPRHKITKRGQNVTFRCDPISEHNRLYWYRQTLGQGPEFLTYFQNEAQLEKSRLLSDRFSAERPKGSFSTLEIQRTEQGDSAMYLCASSLAVLGEQYFGPGTRLTVT.

This rearrangement joins TRBV18 to TRBJ2-3, with TRBD1 as a possible D gene (6 bases). CDR3 length: 15 residues. The ends were cut back, 6 bases at V and 0 bases at J, with 13 bases in the middle. Germline CDR1 reads KGHSH; CDR2 reads LQKENI. CDR3 in amino acids: CASSPGAPSTDTQYF. The CDR3 bases are TGTGCCAGCTCGCCAGGGGCCCCAAGCACAGATACGCAGTATTTT.

This rearrangement joins TRBV18 to TRBJ2-5; D gene uncertain. Trimming shortened V by 3 bases and J by 5 bases, and 10 bases separated the two germline ends. The germline gives CDR1 KGHSH, CDR2 LQKENI. The CDR3 totals 13 residues. CDR3 protein: CASSPRPRETQYF. CDR3 in DNA: TGTGCCAGCTCACCGCGGCCCCGGGAGACCCAGTACTTC. Looking up the rest from reference TRBV18 and TRBJ2-5 gives the full variable domain: NAGVMQNPRHLVRRRGQEARLRCSPMKGHSHVYWYRQLPEEGLKFMVYLQKENIIDESGMPKERFSAEFPKEGPSILRIQQVVRGDSAAYFCASSPRPRETQYFGPGTRLLVL.

The chain has TRBV3-1 (or the pseudogene TRBV3-2) and TRBJ2-1; D might be TRBD2 (5 bases). This CDR3 has 16 amino acids. Germline V CDR1 and CDR2: LGHDT, YNNKEL (reference sequence). Between the trimmed V and J ends, which lost 4 bases and 4 bases, there was a span of 17 bases. The chain's CDR3 is CASSLWEPKFYNEQFF. Written as DNA, the CDR3 is TGTGCCAGCAGCCTATGGGAGCCGAAGTTTTACAATGAGCAGTTCTTC.

The CDR3 region has the DNA TGTGCCAGCAGCCTGCGTACCGGGGAGCTGTTTTTT. Residues: CASSLRTGELFF. The V and J genes are TRBV11-3 and TRBJ2-2; no reliable D call. Germline CDR1 SGHNT, CDR2 YENEEA. The CDR3 sequence is 12 residues long. Between the trimmed V and J ends, which lost 5 bases and 5 bases, there was a span of 6 bases.

The J gene is TRBJ1-5, the V gene TRBV19; D possibly corresponds to TRBD1 (5 bases). CDR3 length: 14 amino acids. Trimming took 3 bases from V and 3 from J, leaving 9 bases between them. Germline-derived CDR1 and CDR2 are LNHDA and SQIVND (reference sequence). Here the CDR3 DNA reads TGTGCCAGTAGTATCCCAGGGCACAATCAGCCCCAGCATTTT. This sequence encodes CASSIPGHNQPQHF.

This sequence joins TRBV4-1 and TRBJ1-1; D is unresolved. The V gene lost 2 bases and the J gene lost 1 base, with 11 bases spanning the gap. This CDR3 is built from 15 residues. Germline-derived CDR1 and CDR2 are MGHRA and YSYEKL. The CDR3 DNA is TGCGCCAGCAGCCAAAATTCGGGGAGGAACACTGAAGCTTTCTTT. It yields the protein CASSQNSGRNTEAFF.

The J gene is TRBJ1-1, the V gene TRBV29-1; the D is unclear. There are 15 residues in the CDR3. V lost 7 bases and J 1 base, leaving 19 bases between the germline ends. Germline CDR1 and CDR2: SQVTM and ANQGSEA. The CDR3 DNA follows: TGCAGCGCGTCCTCGGGCCCGCGGGGGAACACTGAAGCTTTCTTT. It specifies CSASSGPRGNTEAFF. The complete variable domain, with remaining parts taken from reference TRBV29-1 and TRBJ1-1, reads SAVISQKPSRDICQRGTSLTIQCQVDSQVTMMFWYRQQPGQSLTLIATANQGSEATYESGFVIDKFPISRPNLTFSTLTVSNMSPEDSSIYLCSASSGPRGNTEAFFGQGTRLTVV.

V usage is TRBV19 and J usage is TRBJ1-2; D remains ambiguous. The CDR3 spans 10 residues. CDR1 and CDR2 from the germline V gene are LNHDA and SQIVND (reference sequence). V was shortened by 11 bases and J by 2 bases, with 6 bases between the two germline ends. The CDR3 protein is CAVGNYGYTF. The CDR3 region has the DNA TGTGCCGTCGGGAACTATGGCTACACCTTC.

The chain joins TRBV24-1 to TRBJ2-7; D might be TRBD2 (6 bases). V dropped 4 bases and J dropped 0 bases, with 9 bases sitting between them. Germline V gene data show CDR1 as KGHDR and CDR2 as SFDVKD. CDR3 size: 14 residues. In DNA, the CDR3 is TGTGCCACCAGTGACGGGAGTTTCTCCTACGAGCAGTACTTC. Its translation is CATSDGSFSYEQYF.

The V and J genes are TRBV9 and TRBJ2-7; 10 nucleotides line up with TRBD2. Germline lookup yields CDR1 SGDLS and CDR2 YYNGEE. This CDR3 is built from 17 residues. Germline trimming cut 4 bases from V and 4 bases from J; bases unmatched to any gene: 14. The CDR3 DNA sequence: TGTGCCAGCAGCATGGGGGAGGGAATAGCGGGAGGATACGAGCAGTACTTC. As protein: CASSMGEGIAGGYEQYF. The whole variable domain, remainder taken from reference TRBV9 and TRBJ2-7, is DSGVTQTPKHLITATGQRVTLRCSPRSGDLSVYWYQQSLDQGLQFLIQYYNGEERAKGNILERFSAQQFPDLHSELNLSSLELGDSALYFCASSMGEGIAGGYEQYFGPGTRLTVT.

The J gene is TRBJ1-6, the V gene TRBV27; 8 bases map to TRBD1. Trimming removed 5 bases from V and 9 bases from J; junction bases left unmatched: 3. Germline values: CDR1 MNHEY, CDR2 SMNVEV (reference sequence). The CDR3 totals 13 residues. CDR3 DNA: TGTGCCAGCAGTGTGACAGGGGTTTCACCCCTCCACTTT. It specifies CASSVTGVSPLHF.

The CDR3 spells CAWSVTRRGELFF. CDR3 sequence (DNA): TGTGCCTGGAGTGTAACGCGGCGCGGGGAGCTGTTTTTT. V and J are TRBV30 and TRBJ2-2; D is unclear. The germline V gene encodes CDR1 GTSNPN and CDR2 SVGIG (reference sequence). Trimming removed 0 bases at V and 7 bases at J, with 9 bases between. This CDR3 contains 13 residues.

V usage is TRBV3-1 (or the pseudogene TRBV3-2) and J usage is TRBJ1-1, with TRBD1 matching over 7 bases. The V and J ends lost 0 bases and 8 bases, in that order; junction bases with no gene match: 6. This CDR3 spans 14 amino acids. CDR1 is LGHDT and CDR2 is YNNKEL in the germline V gene (reference sequence). CDR3 protein: CASSQESRDSEAFF. The CDR3 region has the DNA TGTGCCAGCAGCCAAGAGTCCCGGGACAGCGAAGCTTTCTTT.

This clone appeared a few times. The chain is built from TRBV5-1 and TRBJ2-5; 7 positions agree with TRBD2. Trimming at V came to 0 bases and at J to 2 bases, leaving 7 bases not matched to a gene. There are 16 residues in the CDR3. Germline V lookup: CDR1 SGHRS, CDR2 YFSETQ. CDR3 bases: TGCGCCAGCAGCTTGGCGGCTAGCGGAAAACAAGAGACCCAGTACTTC. As protein: CASSLAASGKQETQYF.

The chain carries TRBV6-2 or TRBV6-3 and TRBJ1-1, with a possible D match to TRBD1 (5 bases). CDR1 and CDR2 (germline): MNHEY, SVGEGT. This CDR3 region has 15 residues. Trimming pared 6 bases from V and 4 bases from J, leaving 18 bases between. In DNA form, the CDR3 reads TGTGCCAGCAGCCCCAATAGCCCGGGGGGCACTGAAGCTTTCTTT. It encodes CASSPNSPGGTEAFF.

The V gene is TRBV7-3, the J gene TRBJ1-2, with 7 nucleotides matching TRBD1. V shed 4 bases, J shed 7 bases, and the junction held 6 bases outside the gene matches. The germline CDR1 and CDR2 sequences are SGHTA and FQGTGA. The CDR3 loop spans 13 amino acids. The CDR3 DNA reads TGTGCCAGCAGCTCATCAGGGGGTTTTGGCTACACCTTC. It codes for CASSSSGGFGYTF.

This sequence joins TRBV2 and TRBJ1-5; D not resolved. The V gene lost 7 bases and the J gene lost 0 bases, with 10 bases spanning the gap. In germline, CDR1 is SNHLY, CDR2 FYNNEI. This CDR3 region has 14 residues. CDR3 sequence: CASTSTNSNQPQHF. As DNA, the CDR3 is TGTGCCAGCACGTCCACAAATAGCAATCAGCCCCAGCATTTT.

The chain joins TRBV2 to TRBJ1-1; weak D call: TRBD1 (5 bases). The CDR3 has 13 residues. V was trimmed by 9 bases and J by 2 bases, leaving 13 bases between them. Germline V gene lookup returns CDR1 SNHLY and CDR2 FYNNEI. The CDR3, as DNA: TGTGCCAGAGTCCGGGGGGGTAACACTGAAGCTTTCTTT. This gives the protein CARVRGGNTEAFF.

The rearrangement joins TRBV5-6 to TRBJ2-2, with D possibly matching TRBD1 (5 bases). Germline V gene data show CDR1 as SGHDT and CDR2 as YYEEEE. The length of the CDR3 is 14 residues. V shed 7 bases and J shed 5 bases, with 15 bases lying between them. The CDR3 loop is CASARQGWTGELFF. For the CDR3, the DNA is TGTGCCAGCGCCCGGCAGGGTTGGACCGGGGAGCTGTTTTTT.

This clone occurred once. V gene TRBV9 combines with J gene TRBJ2-1, with 11 bases matching TRBD2. This CDR3 has 15 amino acids. After removal of 3 bases from V and 7 bases from J, the junction contained 6 bases not matched to a gene. Looked up from germline, CDR1 is SGDLS and CDR2 is YYNGEE. CDR3 amino acids: CASSELAGDPNEQFF. The CDR3 DNA follows: TGTGCCAGCAGCGAACTAGCGGGAGATCCGAATGAGCAGTTCTTC.

V usage is TRBV6-5 and J usage is TRBJ1-4; a possible D gene is TRBD1 (5 bases). Germline lookup yields CDR1 MNHEY and CDR2 SVGAGI. CDR3 length: 14 residues. The V end was cut by 3 bases, the J end by 4 bases, with 9 bases between. The CDR3 protein is CASSYKGLNEKLFF. The CDR3 region has the DNA TGTGCCAGCAGTTATAAGGGGCTTAATGAAAAACTGTTTTTT.

This chain connects TRBV6-5 to TRBJ2-3, with 9 bases matching TRBD2. V shed 0 bases, J shed 0 bases, and the junction held 1 base outside the gene matches. This CDR3 has 16 amino acids. CDR1 and CDR2 from the germline V gene are MNHEY and SVGAGI. The CDR3 coding sequence is TGTGCCAGCAGTTACTCGCTAGCGGGGAGCACAGATACGCAGTATTTT. Protein product: CASSYSLAGSTDTQYF.

The chain has TRBV11-3 and TRBJ2-1; TRBD1 might be the D (5 bases). This CDR3 contains 15 residues. Trimming left V 5 bases short and J 7 bases short, with 18 bases between. Germline V gene lookup returns CDR1 SGHNT and CDR2 YENEEA. CDR3 amino acids: CASSPLSARVNEQFF. In nucleotides, the CDR3 is TGTGCCAGCAGCCCACTATCCGCCAGGGTGAATGAGCAGTTCTTC.

The chain carries TRBV5-1 and TRBJ1-2, with D possibly TRBD1 on 5 matching bases. The V gene lost 1 base and the J gene lost 4 bases, with 14 bases spanning the gap. Germline V gene lookup returns CDR1 SGHRS and CDR2 YFSETQ. The CDR3 has 15 residues. As DNA, the CDR3 is TGCGCCAGCAGCTTGTCCGGGGGTGGCCTCTATGGCTACACCTTC. This codes for CASSLSGGGLYGYTF.

This rearrangement joins TRBV19 to TRBJ1-2; no firm D call. V was pared by 7 bases and J by 5 bases, with 17 bases between. This CDR3 region has 14 residues. Germline CDR1 and CDR2: LNHDA and SQIVND (reference sequence). The CDR3 protein is CASTLPAGGYGYTF. The CDR3 nucleotides read TGTGCCAGTACCCTCCCGGCGGGTGGGTATGGCTACACCTTC. Drawing the rest from reference TRBV19 and TRBJ1-2, the complete variable domain is DGGITQSPKYLFRKEGQNVTLSCEQNLNHDAMYWYRQDPGQGLRLIYYSQIVNDFQKGDIAEGYSVSREKKESFPLTVTSAQKNPTAFYLCASTLPAGGYGYTFGSGTRLTVV.